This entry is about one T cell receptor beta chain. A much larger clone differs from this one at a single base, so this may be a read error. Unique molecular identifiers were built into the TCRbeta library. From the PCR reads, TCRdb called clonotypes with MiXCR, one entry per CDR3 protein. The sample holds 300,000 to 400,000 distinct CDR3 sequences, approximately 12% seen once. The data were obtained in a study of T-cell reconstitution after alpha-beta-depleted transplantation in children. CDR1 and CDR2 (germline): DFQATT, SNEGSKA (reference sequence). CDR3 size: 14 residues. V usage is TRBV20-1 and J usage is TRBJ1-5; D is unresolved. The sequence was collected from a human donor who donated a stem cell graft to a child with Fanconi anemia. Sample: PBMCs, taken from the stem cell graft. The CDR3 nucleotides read TGCATTGCTAGAGACCCTAGGGCCGTCCAGCCCCAGCATTTT. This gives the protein CIARDPRAVQPQHF.